Listed below are T cell receptor beta chains from one sample, sequenced in a study of blood T cell repertoires in COVID-19. Sequencing used immunoSEQ multiplex PCR; TCRdb keeps in-frame clones, though not all of them. The sample records 240,000 or so clones, approximately 86% being singletons. Source material: peripheral blood. All receptors derive from a woman in her thirties who had recovered from COVID-19. CDR3s include the opening cysteine and the closing phenylalanine or tryptophan. A D gene is named only where the DNA matches it firmly. The size entry is marked missing in some rows and otherwise reads once, few, many or a size class.

j_call | d_call | v_call | clone_size | cdr3_nt | cdr3_aa
TRBJ2-3 | TRBD2 | TRBV7-6 | . | TGTGCCAGCAGGCCGACTAGCGGGGCCAGCACAGATACGCAGTATTTT | CASRPTSGASTDTQYF
TRBJ2-1 | . | TRBV7-2 | . | TGTGCCAGCAGCTCCCTCTCTACGAGCTCCTACAATGAGCAGTTCTTC | CASSSLSTSSYNEQFF
TRBJ2-3 | TRBD1 | TRBV5-1 | . | TGCGCCAGCAGCTTCCAGGGGGCTCGGGATACGCAGTATTTT | CASSFQGARDTQYF
TRBJ1-4 | . | TRBV11-2 | . | TGTGCCAGCAGCTTAGGAGGGATTAATGAAAAACTGTTTTTT | CASSLGGINEKLFF
TRBJ2-2 | . | TRBV11-2 | few | TGTGCCAGCAGCCAGTTAGGGGTGGACACCGGGGAGCTGTTTTTT | CASSQLGVDTGELFF
TRBJ2-3 | TRBD2 | TRBV5-1 | . | TGCGCCAGCAGCTTGTTACAACTAGCGGGAAGGTTTTTT | CASSLLQLAGRFF
TRBJ1-6 | TRBD1 | TRBV2 | . | TGTGCCAGCACTTACCGGGACAGAAATTCACCCCTCCACTTT | CASTYRDRNSPLHF
TRBJ2-7 | TRBD2 | TRBV9 | . | TGTGCCAGCAGCGTCGGAGGGGCTAGCGGGGGGGCGTACGAGCAGTACTTC | CASSVGGASGGAYEQYF
TRBJ2-1 | . | TRBV4-3 | . | TGCGCCAGCAGCCAAGACCTACAGGTGAGCTCCTACAATGAGCAGTTCTTC | CASSQDLQVSSYNEQFF
TRBJ2-1 | TRBD1 | TRBV12-5 | many | TGTGCTAGTGGTTTTTTAGAAGGTTGGGACAGAAACCGTGGTGAGCAGTTCTTC | CASGFLEGWDRNRGEQFF
TRBJ2-5 | . | TRBV5-4 | . | TGTGCCAGCAGCTTGTCCAGCGGACAAGAGACCCAGTACTTC | CASSLSSGQETQYF
TRBJ2-1 | TRBD2 | TRBV19 | . | TGTGCCAGTAGACCCTATAGCGGGGGGGAGGAGCAGTTCTTC | CASRPYSGGEEQFF
TRBJ2-2 | TRBD1 | TRBV11-2 | . | TGTGCCAGCAGGACCATACAGGGGAAGACCGGGGAGCTGTTTTTT | CASRTIQGKTGELFF
TRBJ1-2 | TRBD1 | TRBV5-1 | . | TGCGCCAGCAGCTTGGCAACAGGGGCCGATGGCTACACCTTC | CASSLATGADGYTF
TRBJ2-1 | TRBD2 | TRBV6-5 | once | TGTGCCAGCAGTTACTCGGAGGCGGGGGGGCCTAATGAGCAGTTCTTC | CASSYSEAGGPNEQFF
TRBJ1-3 | . | TRBV11-2 | . | TGTGCCAGCAGCTACTTCTCTGGAAACACCATATATTTT | CASSYFSGNTIYF
TRBJ1-3 | . | TRBV18 | . | TGTGCCAGCTCACCACAGAGGGTCGACCTCTCTGGAAACACCATATATTTT | CASSPQRVDLSGNTIYF
TRBJ2-2 | . | TRBV11-2 | . | TGTGCCAGCAGTCCCAGCGGTCCCGGGGAGCTGTTTTTT | CASSPSGPGELFF
TRBJ1-1 | . | TRBV12-5 | . | TGTGCTAGTGGTTCCAGGGAAAAGGGGTGGACTGAAGCTTTCTTT | CASGSREKGWTEAFF